These 25 T cell receptor beta chains originate from one sample sequenced in a study of regulatory T cells in long-lasting Graves disease (dated by TCRdb to the early 2020s). Receptor amplification or capture employed multiplex PCR. The sample was run on an Illumina HiSeq 4000. TCR beta libraries were built with iRepertoire HTBI primers and Arm-PCR amplification of CDR3 regions. The public reads were run again by TCRdb, first through fastp at Q25 and then through MiXCR, and only productive beta chains were kept. Rows matching on CDR3 protein sequence are summarized as one entry with the most common DNA and genes. The sample profile shows roughly 500,000 distinct CDR3 sequences; about 20% of them were found once. The ten largest clones represent 7.8% of the sample. The time point tag for this specimen amounts to: persistent/refractory GD, antithyroid drugs over 5 years with positive TRAb. For both TCR sequencing and RNA sequencing, RNA was extracted from PBMCs in TRIzol.

Sequencing was performed on peripheral blood mononuclear cells (PBMCs), taken when the disease was refractory, from a patient treated with antithyroid drugs. The receptors derive from a female donor with Graves disease.

CDR3 residues: CASRTSGGGPDTGELFF. The CDR3 DNA reads as TGTGCCAGCAGAACAAGCGGGGGGGGCCCGGACACCGGGGAGCTGTTTTTT. The chain links TRBV12-3 or TRBV12-4 to TRBJ2-2, with 10 positions matching TRBD2. CDR3 length equals 17 residues. The V and J ends lost 6 bases and 3 bases, in that order; junction bases with no gene match: 10.

A few counts support this clonotype. The genes are TRBV28 and TRBJ1-3; D might be TRBD1 (5 bases). Trimming cost V 4 bases and J 3 bases, with 10 bases left between them. Germline V CDR1 and CDR2: MDHEN, SYDVKM. This CDR3 comprises 14 residues. The CDR3 nucleotides are TGTGCCAGCAGTTCCGGAGGGGTTGGAAACACCATATATTTT. Translated: CASSSGGVGNTIYF.

This clonotype occurred a few times. CDR3 protein: CASSSPPDTQYF. The CDR3, as DNA: TGTGCCAGCAGCTCCCCCCCGGATACGCAGTATTTT. The rearrangement links TRBV7-2 to TRBJ2-3; D call uncertain. Trimming stripped 4 bases from V and 6 bases from J, with 8 bases between. The germline CDR1 and CDR2 sequences are SGHTA and FQGNSA. The CDR3 totals 12 residues.

The rearrangement uses TRBV20-1 and TRBJ1-5, with 9 bases aligning to TRBD1. CDR1 DFQATT and CDR2 SNEGSKA come from the germline V gene (reference sequence). V shed 3 bases, J shed 4 bases, and the junction held 4 bases outside the gene matches. CDR3 length: 14 amino acids. The CDR3 nucleotides read TGCAGTGCTAGGGGGGACAGGGCGAATCAGCCCCAGCATTTT. It codes for CSARGDRANQPQHF.

The chain joins TRBV4-1 to TRBJ2-2; D may be TRBD1 (6 bases). Germline V gene lookup returns CDR1 MGHRA and CDR2 YSYEKL. The CDR3 extends over 15 amino acids. Deletions cut 6 bases from V and 4 bases from J, with 15 bases between. CDR3 protein: CASRGVGHRTGELFF. The DNA for the CDR3 is TGCGCCAGCAGGGGGGTGGGACACCGCACCGGGGAGCTGTTTTTT.

The V call is TRBV7-2, the J call TRBJ2-3, with 11 bases fitting TRBD1. The CDR3 extends over 15 amino acids. Germline V CDR1 and CDR2: SGHTA, FQGNSA. V gave up 7 bases and J gave up 3 bases; unmatched junction bases: 6. The CDR3 DNA sequence: TGTGCCAGCATCCCGGACAGGGGGCGTACAGATACGCAGTATTTT. Translating gives CASIPDRGRTDTQYF. Together with reference TRBV7-2 and TRBJ2-3, the CDR3 gives the full variable domain: GAGVSQSPSNKVTEKGKDVELRCDPISGHTALYWYRQSLGQGLEFLIYFQGNSAPDKSGLPSDRFSAERTGGSVSTLTIQRTQQEDSAVYLCASIPDRGRTDTQYFGPGTRLTVL.

The chain has TRBV7-9 and TRBJ2-7, with a weak D call TRBD2 (5 bases). There are 14 residues in the CDR3. The germline V and J ends were trimmed by 8 bases and 2 bases, with 16 bases remaining between them. CDR1 is SEHNR, CDR2 FQNEAQ, per germline (reference sequence). DNA of the CDR3: TGTGCCAGCCTAGTCGCCGGGATTCCCTACGAGCAGTACTTC. This translates into CASLVAGIPYEQYF.

This clonotype was seen at least ten times. The rearrangement joins TRBV25-1 to TRBJ2-7, with a tentative D call TRBD1 (6 bases). V was cut by 10 bases and J by 5 bases, with 18 bases left in between. The CDR3 consists of 13 residues. In germline, CDR1 is MGHDK, CDR2 SYGVNS. In DNA form, the CDR3 reads TGTGCCAACCTTTGCAGGGGAACAAACGAGCAGTACTTC. It specifies CANLCRGTNEQYF.

About this clonotype itself: Given a much more abundant clone one base away, this may be a read error. The rearrangement joins TRBV24-1 to TRBJ2-2, with 10 bases identical to TRBD2. Germline CDR1 reads KGHDR; CDR2 reads SFDVKD. V was pared by 1 base and J by 7 bases, with 8 bases of the junction left unmatched. CDR3 length equals 17 residues. CDR3 nucleotides: TGTGCCACCAGTGATTTTCCTAGCGGGAGTCCGAACGGGGAGCTGTTTTTT. This codes for CATSDFPSGSPNGELFF.

This chain connects TRBV20-1 to TRBJ2-7; TRBD1 aligns across 7 bases. CDR1 and CDR2 from the germline V gene are DFQATT and SNEGSKA (reference sequence). CDR3 length equals 14 residues. Trimming at V came to 3 bases and at J to 3 bases, leaving 8 bases not matched to a gene. The CDR3 sequence: CSASGTAKHYEQYF. CDR3 sequence (DNA): TGCAGTGCTAGCGGGACAGCGAAACACTACGAGCAGTACTTC.

The V gene is TRBV7-8, the J gene TRBJ1-2, with 9 bases lining up with TRBD1. There are 15 residues in the CDR3. The V segment lost 4 bases and the J segment 0 bases; nucleotides outside the gene matches: 3. Germline CDR1 and CDR2: SGHVS and FQNEAQ. This CDR3 is CASSSRTGANYGYTF. CDR3 in DNA: TGTGCCAGCAGCTCCAGGACAGGGGCTAACTATGGCTACACCTTC. The full variable domain, in which reference TRBV7-8 and TRBJ1-2 provide the parts outside the CDR3, is GAGVSQSPRYKVAKRGQDVALRCDPISGHVSLFWYQQALGQGPEFLTYFQNEAQLDKSGLPSDRFFAERPEGSVSTLKIQRTQQEDSAVYLCASSSRTGANYGYTFGSGTRLTVV.

This clonotype was counted many times. The V and J genes are TRBV15 and TRBJ2-5; 8 positions match TRBD1. The length of the CDR3 is 16 residues. Germline trimming cut 0 bases from V and 3 bases from J; bases unmatched to any gene: 6. The germline gives CDR1 LNHNV, CDR2 YYDKDF (reference sequence). The chain's CDR3 is CATSRDLGTGEETQYF. The CDR3 nucleotides read TGTGCCACCAGCAGAGATTTGGGGACAGGTGAAGAGACCCAGTACTTC. The full variable domain, its missing parts supplied by reference TRBV15 and TRBJ2-5, is DAMVIQNPRYQVTQFGKPVTLSCSQTLNHNVMYWYQQKSSQAPKLLFHYYDKDFNNEADTPDNFQSRRPNTSFCFLDIRSPGLGDTAMYLCATSRDLGTGEETQYFGPGTRLLVL.

Ten or more counts support this clonotype. This chain links TRBV6-2 or TRBV6-3 with TRBJ2-7, with 7 bases identical to TRBD1. The V segment lost 6 bases and the J segment 2 bases; nucleotides outside the gene matches: 13. Per germline, CDR1 MNHEY and CDR2 SVGEGT. The CDR3 consists of 16 residues. CDR3 in amino acids: CASRKAGTAPTYEQYF. The CDR3 DNA is TGTGCCAGCAGGAAGGCCGGGACAGCTCCAACCTACGAGCAGTACTTC.

This clonotype was picked up a small number of times. The chain has TRBV5-1 and TRBJ2-2, with D perhaps TRBD2 (5 bases). Germline CDR1 and CDR2: SGHRS and YFSETQ. The CDR3 runs to 13 residues. V dropped 2 bases and J dropped 6 bases, with 8 bases sitting between them. CDR3 in DNA: TGCGCCAGCAGCTTCTTGGAGGCCGGGGAGCTGTTTTTT. Translating gives CASSFLEAGELFF.

This clonotype was seen a few times. The chain carries TRBV12-3 or TRBV12-4 and TRBJ2-1, with D perhaps given as TRBD1 or TRBD2 (5 bases each). The V gene lost 5 bases and the J gene lost 4 bases, with 12 bases spanning the gap. The CDR3 contains 14 residues. CDR3 DNA sequence: TGTGCCAGCAGTATTCCCGGGACGTACAATGAGCAGTTCTTC. Amino acid sequence: CASSIPGTYNEQFF.

This clonotype turned up a few times. The chain couples TRBV13 to TRBJ2-7, with 7 bases identical to TRBD1. Trimming took 5 bases from V and 3 from J; bases not matched to a gene: 10. The germline V gene encodes CDR1 PRHDT and CDR2 FYEKMQ (reference sequence). The CDR3 has 15 amino acids. CDR3 sequence (DNA): TGTGCCAGCAGCCGGGGACAGAAAAGTTACTACGAGCAGTACTTC. This sequence encodes CASSRGQKSYYEQYF.

This rearrangement joins TRBV10-3 to TRBJ1-5, with unresolved D. The CDR3 is 14 residues long. Trimming took 3 bases from V and 4 from J, leaving 10 bases between them. CDR1 ENHRY and CDR2 SYGVKD come from the germline V gene. The CDR3 region has the DNA TGTGCCATCAGTGACGTCGTCGGGAATCAGCCCCAGCATTTT. Translation: CAISDVVGNQPQHF.

This CDR3 is CASSFSGLSYEQYF. The CDR3 region has the DNA TGTGCCAGCAGTTTCTCGGGCCTCTCCTACGAGCAGTACTTC. V and J are TRBV5-6 and TRBJ2-7; D is unclear. Between the trimmed V and J ends, which lost 5 bases and 0 bases, there was a span of 12 bases. There are 14 residues in the CDR3. CDR1 SGHDT and CDR2 YYEEEE come from the germline V gene.

This clonotype turned up a few times. This chain joins TRBV5-1 and TRBJ2-7, with D maybe TRBD1 (7 bases). Trimming stripped 5 bases from V and 7 bases from J, with 25 bases between. There are 16 residues in the CDR3. Germline V CDR1 and CDR2: SGHRS, YFSETQ. The chain's CDR3 is CASRSISAGGLGEQYF. CDR3 in DNA: TGCGCCAGCAGGAGTATCTCGGCAGGGGGGTTGGGGGAGCAGTACTTC.

The gene calls are TRBV9 and TRBJ2-2; no reliable D call. The CDR3 extends over 15 amino acids. Germline V CDR1 and CDR2: SGDLS, YYNGEE. V was cut by 1 base and J by 1 base, with 8 bases left in between. The CDR3 DNA is TGTGCCAGCAGCGTATCGCAGAAGAACACCGGGGAGCTGTTTTTT. Translated, it gives CASSVSQKNTGELFF. Using reference TRBV9 and TRBJ2-2 for the parts outside the CDR3, the full variable domain is DSGVTQTPKHLITATGQRVTLRCSPRSGDLSVYWYQQSLDQGLQFLIQYYNGEERAKGNILERFSAQQFPDLHSELNLSSLELGDSALYFCASSVSQKNTGELFFGEGSRLTVL.

This clonotype was counted a few times. A much larger clonotype is one base distant, so this may be a read error. The chain carries TRBV11-2 and TRBJ2-7, with 9 bases identical to TRBD2. Germline CDR1 reads SGHAT; CDR2 reads FQNNGV. The CDR3 sequence is 14 residues long. CDR3 nucleotides: TGTGCCAGCAGCCCTGAAGGGACTAGCTACGGGCAGTACTTC. It yields the protein CASSPEGTSYGQYF.

A few counts support this clonotype. This chain uses TRBV14 with TRBJ2-7; 8 bases map to TRBD1. J gave up 3 bases and V 2 bases, and 3 bases lay outside the gene matches. The CDR3 totals 14 residues. Germline V gene sequence: CDR1 SGHDN, CDR2 FVKESK. The CDR3 DNA follows: TGTGCCAGCAGCCAACTACAGGGGGACTACGAGCAGTACTTC. Translated, it gives CASSQLQGDYEQYF.

This clonotype was counted at least ten times. The chain joins TRBV7-2 to TRBJ2-5, with a possible D match to TRBD1 (5 bases). The CDR3 is 16 amino acids. Germline V gene sequence: CDR1 SGHTA, CDR2 FQGNSA. Trimming shortened V by 0 bases and J by 5 bases, and 16 bases separated the two germline ends. CDR3 coding DNA: TGTGCCAGCAGCTTAGCGGGCAGGGATGTTAGGGAGACCCAGTACTTC. It codes for CASSLAGRDVRETQYF.

The table lists this clonotype with many counts. The V and J genes are TRBV29-1 and TRBJ1-1; D unclear. Trimming removed 5 bases from V and 1 base from J, with 5 bases in between. The CDR3 is 11 amino acids. The germline CDR1 and CDR2 sequences are SQVTM and ANQGSEA. The CDR3 region has the DNA TGCAGCGTTCTCAAGAACACTGAAGCTTTCTTT. Translation gives CSVLKNTEAFF. The complete variable domain, with remaining parts taken from reference TRBV29-1 and TRBJ1-1, reads SAVISQKPSRDICQRGTSLTIQCQVDSQVTMMFWYRQQPGQSLTLIATANQGSEATYESGFVIDKFPISRPNLTFSTLTVSNMSPEDSSIYLCSVLKNTEAFFGQGTRLTVV.

This clonotype was seen many times. V and J are TRBV2 and TRBJ1-4; a possible D gene is TRBD1 (5 bases). V lost 0 bases to trimming and J lost 5 bases, with 10 bases between them. The CDR3 covers 15 residues. Germline CDR1 reads SNHLY; CDR2 reads FYNNEI. CDR3 sequence reads: CASSEAGGENEKLFF. The CDR3 nucleotides read TGTGCCAGCAGTGAAGCGGGGGGGGAGAATGAAAAACTGTTTTTT.